This entry lists 20 T cell receptor beta chains sequenced from one sample in a study of shared clonotypes between healthy human individuals. Sequenced by immunoSEQ multiplex PCR; TCRdb stores in-frame clones only, minus some. Among about 1.5 million clones listed, about 96% were seen once. Sequences were obtained from naive CD4+ T cells sorted from blood. As for subset: CD45RA+ positively selected. These receptors originate from a young man in good health.

J is TRBJ1-1 and V is TRBV6-1; D is undetermined. The germline V gene encodes CDR1 MNHNS and CDR2 SASEGT. The V end lost 9 bases, the J end lost 4 bases, and 12 bases lay between the germline ends. The CDR3 has 12 residues. The CDR3 region is CASTRWSTEAFF. The CDR3 nucleotides read TGTGCCAGTACTAGATGGAGCACTGAAGCTTTCTTT.

The rearrangement joins TRBV18 to TRBJ1-1; TRBD1 aligns across 10 bases. The CDR3 sequence is 17 residues long. CDR1 is KGHSH, CDR2 LQKENI, per germline. J was trimmed by 4 bases and V by 3 bases; bases with no gene match: 11. CDR3 nucleotides: TGTGCCAGCTCACCCAACGAAGGACAGGGGGAATCCACTGAAGCTTTCTTT. This gives the protein CASSPNEGQGESTEAFF.

The V and J genes are TRBV19 and TRBJ2-7, with D maybe TRBD1 (5 bases). V lost 4 bases and J 3 bases, leaving 7 bases between the germline ends. CDR1 is LNHDA and CDR2 is SQIVND in the germline V gene (reference sequence). The length of the CDR3 is 12 residues. CDR3 protein: CASSNQGYEQYF. CDR3 nucleotide sequence: TGTGCCAGTAGTAATCAGGGCTACGAGCAGTACTTC.

The V gene is TRBV6-6, the J gene TRBJ1-1, with no clear D. The CDR3 covers 13 residues. In germline, CDR1 is MNHNY, CDR2 SVGAGI (reference sequence). The ends were cut back, 2 bases at V and 5 bases at J, with 9 bases in the middle. The CDR3 is CASSYEKWTEAFF. The DNA of the CDR3 is TGTGCCAGCAGTTACGAGAAATGGACTGAAGCTTTCTTT.

Only one count was recorded for this clone. The chain joins TRBV28 to TRBJ1-3; D unclear. The V gene lost 9 bases and the J gene lost 1 base, with 10 bases spanning the gap. This CDR3 comprises 13 residues. Per the germline V gene, CDR1 is MDHEN and CDR2 is SYDVKM. Written as DNA, the CDR3 is TGTGCCAGTCGGGGTACTTCTGGAAACACCATATATTTT. This translates into CASRGTSGNTIYF.

This chain joins TRBV29-1 and TRBJ2-1; TRBD2 agrees at 9 bases. The CDR3 runs to 16 residues. With V trimmed by 1 base and J by 10 bases, 14 bases remained unmatched. Germline-derived CDR1 and CDR2 are SQVTM and ANQGSEA. The CDR3 region has the DNA TGCAGCGTTGAAGGGTTTCTAGCGGGGATTGATGCGGAGCAGTTCTTC. Its protein is CSVEGFLAGIDAEQFF.

The chain is built from TRBV9 and TRBJ2-3; possibly TRBD2 for D (6 bases). V was shortened by 0 bases and J by 6 bases, with 14 bases between the two germline ends. Germline loops: CDR1 SGDLS, CDR2 YYNGEE. The CDR3 has 15 amino acids. DNA of the CDR3: TGTGCCAGCAGCGTAGAGGGAGGTTTTATGGATACGCAGTATTTT. Amino acids: CASSVEGGFMDTQYF.

The chain uses TRBV2 and TRBJ2-7; tentatively, D is TRBD2 (6 bases). Germline loops: CDR1 SNHLY, CDR2 FYNNEI. The V gene lost 2 bases and the J gene lost 3 bases, with 20 bases spanning the gap. This CDR3 comprises 17 residues. CDR3 sequence (DNA): TGTGCCAGCAGTGAATCACCTCTCGGAGGGTTTGGCTACGAGCAGTACTTC. Encoded protein: CASSESPLGGFGYEQYF.

This clone was detected only once. The rearrangement joins TRBV5-1 to TRBJ2-2; the D gene could be TRBD1 or TRBD2 (6 bases each). Germline V gene lookup returns CDR1 SGHRS and CDR2 YFSETQ. V shed 4 bases and J shed 0 bases, with 13 bases lying between them. The CDR3 runs to 16 residues. This CDR3 reads CASSLGRGPNTGELFF. CDR3 DNA sequence: TGCGCCAGCAGCCTGGGCCGGGGGCCGAACACCGGGGAGCTGTTTTTT.

CDR3 residues: CASSQNTASLNPYEQYF. The CDR3 region has the DNA TGTGCCAGCAGCCAAAACACCGCTAGTCTAAATCCCTACGAGCAGTACTTC. The chain couples TRBV4-2 to TRBJ2-7; D uncertain. CDR1 is LGHNA and CDR2 is YNFKEQ in the germline V gene. V was trimmed by 2 bases and J by 2 bases, leaving 19 bases between them. This CDR3 is built from 17 residues.

The rearrangement joins TRBV7-9 to TRBJ2-7; TRBD2 might be the D (6 bases). CDR1 and CDR2 (germline): SEHNR, FQNEAQ (reference sequence). V lost 4 bases and J lost 3, with 13 bases in between. The CDR3 runs 14 residues. The CDR3 spells CASSSSGLYYEQYF. The CDR3 region has the DNA TGTGCCAGCAGCTCGTCGGGACTGTACTACGAGCAGTACTTC.

V and J are TRBV5-1 and TRBJ2-5; tentatively, D is TRBD2 (6 bases). Germline loops: CDR1 SGHRS, CDR2 YFSETQ. V was pared by 4 bases and J by 5 bases, with 21 bases between. The CDR3 sequence is 16 residues long. The CDR3 loop is CASSPGGRTRGETQYF. CDR3 bases: TGCGCCAGCAGCCCCGGTGGGAGAACCCGGGGGGAGACCCAGTACTTC.

V is TRBV11-2 and J is TRBJ2-3; weak D call: TRBD2 (6 bases). The CDR3 loop spans 18 amino acids. V was trimmed by 3 bases and J by 0 bases, leaving 19 bases between them. Germline V lookup: CDR1 SGHAT, CDR2 FQNNGV. The CDR3 sequence: CASSFAPLLATSTDTQYF. In DNA form, the CDR3 reads TGTGCCAGCAGCTTCGCCCCTCTTCTAGCGACTAGCACAGATACGCAGTATTTT.

The rearrangement joins TRBV28 to TRBJ2-2; TRBD1 matches at 8 bases. The junction had 10 bases not matched to a gene; V was cut back by 5 bases and J by 8 bases. CDR3 length: 15 amino acids. In germline, CDR1 is MDHEN, CDR2 SYDVKM. Here the CDR3 reads CASSTWTGLGGELFF. CDR3 DNA sequence: TGTGCCAGCAGTACGTGGACAGGGCTTGGTGGGGAGCTGTTTTTT.

This clone was seen once. The chain is built from TRBV9 and TRBJ2-7; TRBD1 matches 10 bases. CDR1 and CDR2 from the germline V gene are SGDLS and YYNGEE. Germline trimming cut 0 bases from V and 2 bases from J; bases unmatched to any gene: 2. The CDR3 totals 15 residues. The DNA for the CDR3 is TGTGCCAGCAGCGTAGTGGGACAGGGGCCCTACGAGCAGTACTTC. This translates into CASSVVGQGPYEQYF.

The J gene is TRBJ2-7, the V gene TRBV15; no reliable D call. The CDR3 has 18 amino acids. Germline-derived CDR1 and CDR2 are LNHNV and YYDKDF (reference sequence). V shed 0 bases and J shed 3 bases, with 21 bases lying between them. The CDR3 nucleotides are TGTGCCACCAGCAGAGATCTCGTTCCAGGTCTGGCATTCTACGAGCAGTACTTC. This gives the protein CATSRDLVPGLAFYEQYF.

V is TRBV10-3 and J is TRBJ2-7; D ambiguous. The CDR3 runs 13 residues. Per the germline V gene, CDR1 is ENHRY and CDR2 is SYGVKD. V shed 6 bases and J shed 3 bases, with 12 bases lying between them. For the CDR3, the DNA is TGTGCCATCAGCGCCACAGTTTTCTACGAGCAGTACTTC. Residues: CAISATVFYEQYF.

V is TRBV2 and J is TRBJ2-7; TRBD2 agrees at 7 bases. There are 13 residues in the CDR3. From germline, CDR1 is SNHLY and CDR2 FYNNEI. V lost 8 bases and J lost 6; bases outside the gene matches: 10. The CDR3 nucleotides are TGTGCCAGCGGAGAGAGACTAGCCTCCGAGCAGTACTTC. Its protein is CASGERLASEQYF.

This chain uses TRBV21-1 with TRBJ2-7; the DNA was not compared with TRBD1, the D call given in the table. TRBV21-1 is a known pseudogene. This CDR3 is built from 19 residues. The CDR3, as DNA: TGTGCCAGCAGCACCCAAAAGCTGATGCGACAGGGCGATTGGCACGAGCAGTACTTC. It encodes CASSTQKLMRQGDWHEQYF.

V and J are TRBV27 and TRBJ2-5; D is possibly TRBD1 or TRBD2 (6 bases each). Germline lookup yields CDR1 MNHEY and CDR2 SMNVEV (reference sequence). The V gene lost 3 bases and the J gene lost 4 bases, with 15 bases spanning the gap. The CDR3 loop spans 15 amino acids. CDR3 amino acids: CASSFGGQGLETQYF. For the CDR3, the DNA is TGTGCCAGCAGTTTCGGAGGGCAGGGGCTAGAGACCCAGTACTTC.